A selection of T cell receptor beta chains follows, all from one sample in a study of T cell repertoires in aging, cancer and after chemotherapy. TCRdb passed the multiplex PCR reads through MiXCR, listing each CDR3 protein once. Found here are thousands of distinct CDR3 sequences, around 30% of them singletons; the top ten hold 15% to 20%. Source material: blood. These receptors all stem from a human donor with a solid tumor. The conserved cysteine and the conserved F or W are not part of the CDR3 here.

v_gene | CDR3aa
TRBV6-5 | ASSRRTGGANTEAF
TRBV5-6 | ASSLNQGNIQY
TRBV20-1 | SASGRTYNEQF
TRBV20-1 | SAETDRGRQPQH
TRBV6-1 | ASSVTQDSNQPQH
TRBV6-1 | ASSEVRGSYNEQF
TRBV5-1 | ASSLVSSGGEQY
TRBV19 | ASSDRGMGGYT
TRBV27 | ASKGQLPSETQY
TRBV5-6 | ASSLEPAGDEAF
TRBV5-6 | ASSPTGGQAANGYT
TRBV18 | ASSPVGGQETQY
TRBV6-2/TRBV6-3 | ASSYSTGGSYEQY
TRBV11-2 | ASSLPGQGMYYGYT
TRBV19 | ASSGVGSNTEAF
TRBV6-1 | ASIRQGNTGELF
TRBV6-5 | ASSSDRSDTGELF
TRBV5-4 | ASSLTGGGAIYEQY
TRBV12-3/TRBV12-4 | ASSFGRLTYGYT
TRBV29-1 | SVEQGTREAF
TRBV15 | ATSRDRALSGELF
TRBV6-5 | ASLRGGGETQY
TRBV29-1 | SVSGTSNYGYT
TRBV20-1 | SAVGQGLMDT
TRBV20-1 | SAIGTGALGEQF
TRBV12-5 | ASGLKSGPGELF
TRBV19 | ASSTGQAGNQPQH
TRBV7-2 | ASSLEGGAYNEQF
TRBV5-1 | ASRVGGNTYNEQF
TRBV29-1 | SVEWGGGHEQY
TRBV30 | AWSPVLTYGYT
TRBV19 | ASSIDGGSQPQH
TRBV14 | ASSQGQPLLGSPLH
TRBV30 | AWSSGGFEAF
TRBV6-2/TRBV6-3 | ASSYSSTGVSNSPLH
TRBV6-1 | ASSDLGNYGYT
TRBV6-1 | ASSEAFSNQPQH
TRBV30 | AWSLRGASNQPQH
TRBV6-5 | ASRRQGEKLF
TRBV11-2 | ASSFQFNTEAF
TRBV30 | AWSVGGGETQY
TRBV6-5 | ASSPDRGYGYT